This T cell receptor beta chain emerged from a study of T cells after posttransplantation cyclophosphamide listed by TCRdb under 2016. Study-level background: The study tracked T cell repertoire reconstitution by TRB sequencing after myeloablative bone marrow transplantation using posttransplantation cyclophosphamide as GVHD prophylaxis. Antigen receptor sequencing was done on samples from roughly 35 PTCy-treated patients and from approximately 17 related bone marrow donors of those patients. In 3 patients, up to about 3 additional blood samples taken between 2 and 5.2 years after transplant also underwent TRB sequencing, as did pretransplant blood from several patients. Public TRB sequences were searched against a database of over 3,000 sequences associated with responses to pathogens, tumor antigens, self-antigens and alloantigens. Blood from all 30 or so PTCy patients who had 1-year posttransplant specimens underwent TRB sequencing. Because TRA and TRB clonality correlated tightly in roughly nine samples, later TCR analyses were limited to TRB.

Peripheral blood samples were provided by related bone marrow donors on the day of marrow donation. Peripheral blood and bone marrow mononuclear cells were isolated by Ficoll-Hypaque density centrifugation and were cryopreserved. TRB sequencing was run on genomic DNA with either the immunoSEQ assay at survey resolution or the hsTCRB kit. The source study handled its data this way. The immunoSEQ software handled the initial read processing, while the LymphoSeq R package was used for the repertoire analyses. Clonality was calculated as 1 minus normalized Shannon entropy, and the Gini coefficient was also calculated for each TRB dataset. To infer phenotypes in unsorted samples, TRB sequences from sorted subsets of the recipient or donor were mapped onto the unsorted samples of the same recipient. TCRdb took this table from immuneACCESS and kept in-frame rearrangements with V and J called. Such tables lack part of the clones; where checked against another copy, unresolved V genes explain under half of the gap, and the rest is unexplained. From that table come the V and J calls and clone size; the DNA was used to work out D and trimming. Here the sample has fewer than 60,000 clones; 85% to 95% occur a single time. The ten largest clones represent approximately 2.9% of the sample.

This clone was counted only a few times. It has no known antigen specificity. Qualities for individual bases were not recorded, and no much larger clone is one base off. From the cysteine through the phenylalanine, the CDR3 covers 16 amino acids. Just CDR3 DNA is preserved here, 48 bases in frame from base 1. The germline V gene yields SGHRS for CDR1 and YFSETQ for CDR2. V and J are truncated by 4 bases and 2 bases respectively, leaving an intervening sequence of 13 bases. Here is what the overall study found, with its caveats: Donor-recipient similarity was low at 1-2 months but rose over the first year, and later blood repertoires were often dominated by donor CD8+ memory clones. The TRB repertoires of T cells infiltrating skin or the GI tract showed only limited overlap with the TRB repertoires found in blood. Across 35 to 55 patients, TRB clonality was highly associated with recipient CMV seropositivity and CMV reactivation, and diversity in PTCy patients was similar to diversity in CNI/methotrexate controls.

The sequence links TRBV5-1 to TRBJ1-6; the D gene is unclear. The clonotype originates from a woman younger than 45 in good health and a related stem cell transplant donor. The sequenced material came from PBMCs. This receptor has the CDR3 CASSIGSRPYNSPLHF. The DNA is TGCGCCAGCAGCATTGGCTCCCGCCCCTATAATTCACCCCTCCACTTT.